This passage covers 24 T cell receptor beta chains from one sample sequenced in a study of regulatory T cells in long-lasting Graves disease. The time point is: newly diagnosed GD, antithyroid drugs for less than 3 months. From RNA extracted from PBMCs, the TCR library was made. Libraries of TCR beta came from iRepertoire HTBI primers plus Arm-PCR of CDR3 regions. TCRdb re-analysed the multiplex PCR reads in MiXCR, keeping a single row per CDR3 protein. The sample lists 500,000 or so distinct CDR3 sequences; 16% were seen once. The sample was also linked to a second study, of T cells in Graves' hyperthyroidism and ophthalmopathy.

Specimen: peripheral blood mononuclear cells (PBMCs), collected at new diagnosis, from a patient treated with antithyroid drugs. All receptors come from a man aged 40-55 years with Graves disease.

This chain uses TRBV5-1 with TRBJ2-2; no clear D gene. The CDR3 loop spans 17 amino acids. The V end lost 0 bases, the J end lost 5 bases, and 17 bases lay between the germline ends. Germline V gene data show CDR1 as SGHRS and CDR2 as YFSETQ. The CDR3, as DNA: TGCGCCAGCAGCTTGGTTTCGGCCCAAGCATTTACCGGGGAGCTGTTTTTT. Amino acid sequence: CASSLVSAQAFTGELFF.

This clonotype has just a few counts. V is TRBV12-3 or TRBV12-4 and J is TRBJ1-2; D remains unclear. Between the trimmed V and J ends, which lost 1 base and 3 bases, there was a span of 15 bases. The CDR3 has 16 residues. CDR3 loop: CASSLDGLSMDYGYTF. The DNA of the CDR3 is TGTGCCAGCAGTTTAGACGGTCTCTCGATGGACTATGGCTACACCTTC.

This chain joins TRBV19 and TRBJ2-3; D gene uncertain. CDR1 is LNHDA, CDR2 SQIVND, per germline (reference sequence). CDR3 length: 15 amino acids. Between the trimmed V and J ends, which lost 0 bases and 1 base, there was a span of 8 bases. The CDR3 region has the DNA TGTGCCAGTAGTATAGATAACGGAGGCACAGATACGCAGTATTTT. Its protein is CASSIDNGGTDTQYF. Filled out from reference TRBV19 and TRBJ2-3, the complete variable domain reads DGGITQSPKYLFRKEGQNVTLSCEQNLNHDAMYWYRQDPGQGLRLIYYSQIVNDFQKGDIAEGYSVSREKKESFPLTVTSAQKNPTAFYLCASSIDNGGTDTQYFGPGTRLTVL.

In its sample, this clonotype was seen many times. The chain joins TRBV7-3 to TRBJ2-1; 8 bases map to TRBD1. CDR1 is SGHTA and CDR2 is FQGTGA in the germline V gene. This CDR3 has 15 residues. The V and J ends lost 3 bases and 1 base, in that order; junction bases with no gene match: 2. The CDR3 nucleotides are TGTGCCAGCAGCTTGACAGGGGATTCCTACAATGAGCAGTTCTTC. It encodes CASSLTGDSYNEQFF.

The chain combines TRBV7-8 with TRBJ2-3; TRBD2 aligns across 10 bases. Germline CDR1 reads SGHVS; CDR2 reads FQNEAQ. This CDR3 comprises 17 residues. The V segment lost 1 base and the J segment 3 bases; nucleotides outside the gene matches: 7. The chain's CDR3 is CASSLGPLAGVTDTQYF. The CDR3 nucleotides are TGTGCCAGCAGCTTAGGGCCCCTAGCGGGAGTGACAGATACGCAGTATTTT.

This clonotype was recorded many times. The genes are TRBV28 and TRBJ2-7; D is uncertain. The germline V gene encodes CDR1 MDHEN and CDR2 SYDVKM. Between the trimmed V and J ends, which lost 4 bases and 3 bases, there was a span of 10 bases. The CDR3 totals 13 residues. The CDR3 region has the DNA TGTGCCAGCAGTTATGGATTCGACTACGAGCAGTACTTC. This translates into CASSYGFDYEQYF.

V is TRBV10-2 and J is TRBJ1-1, with TRBD1 matching over 12 bases. This CDR3 is 17 amino acids long. Germline loops: CDR1 WSHSY, CDR2 SAAADI. V lost 2 bases to trimming and J lost 1 base; unmatched junction nucleotides: 5. CDR3 coding DNA: TGCGCCAGCAGTGAGAGGGGACAGGGGGCCTCGAACACTGAAGCTTTCTTT. This codes for CASSERGQGASNTEAFF.

As concerns this clonotype: Just one base apart from a much larger clone, this may be a read error. V is TRBV12-3 or TRBV12-4 and J is TRBJ1-2; D remains ambiguous. V was clipped by 5 bases and J by 4 bases, with 11 bases between them. The CDR3 runs 13 residues. CDR3 DNA: TGTGCCAGCAGTGACCGCAGGATCTATGGCTACACCTTC. This encodes CASSDRRIYGYTF.

About this clonotype itself: A much larger clone lies a single base off, so this may be a read error. V and J are TRBV5-1 and TRBJ2-2; D tentatively reads TRBD1 or TRBD2 (5 bases each). The CDR3 sequence is 14 residues long. Germline loops: CDR1 SGHRS, CDR2 YFSETQ. The CDR3 DNA reads TGCGCCAGCAAAATAGTAGTAGGGGCCGGGGAGCCGTTTTTT. It yields the protein CASKIVVGAGEPFF.

In its sample, this clonotype was seen many times. The V and J genes are TRBV2 and TRBJ2-5; D possibly corresponds to TRBD1 (6 bases). From germline, CDR1 is SNHLY and CDR2 FYNNEI. The CDR3 consists of 11 residues. Trimming left V 10 bases short and J 5 bases short, with 11 bases between. The CDR3 sequence: CATQGWETQYF. The CDR3 DNA reads as TGTGCCACCCAGGGGTGGGAGACCCAGTACTTC. Full variable domain (missing parts from reference TRBV2 and TRBJ2-5): EPEVTQTPSHQVTQMGQEVILRCVPISNHLYFYWYRQILGQKVEFLVSFYNNEISEKSEIFDDQFSVERPDGSNFTLKIRSTKLEDSAMYFCATQGWETQYFGPGTRLLVL.

Regarding this clonotype: Only one base separates this from a far larger clonotype, so it likely reflects a read error. The rearrangement joins TRBV9 to TRBJ2-1, with 13 positions matching TRBD2. Germline trimming cut 4 bases from V and 3 bases from J; bases unmatched to any gene: 4. The CDR3 extends over 16 amino acids. From germline, CDR1 is SGDLS and CDR2 YYNGEE. DNA for the CDR3: TGTGCCAGCAGCTCCGGGACTAGCGGGAACTACAATGAGCAGTTCTTC. Its protein product is CASSSGTSGNYNEQFF.

This clonotype was picked up many times. Mismatch with germline at one junction end may stem from a read error. V usage is TRBV5-1 and J usage is TRBJ2-7; 8 bases agree with TRBD2. Germline V gives CDR1 SGHRS, CDR2 YFSETQ. The CDR3 contains 14 residues. CDR3 in amino acids: CASSLAGSSYEQYF. CDR3 sequence (DNA): TGTGCCAGCAGCTTAGCGGGGAGCTCCTACGAGCAGTACTTC.

Many counts were recorded for this clonotype. The V and J genes are TRBV28 and TRBJ2-5; TRBD2 might be the D (6 bases). This CDR3 has 13 residues. Trimming shortened V by 7 bases and J by 4 bases, and 13 bases separated the two germline ends. Germline V gene lookup returns CDR1 MDHEN and CDR2 SYDVKM. This CDR3 is CASTLGLGETQYF. The CDR3 nucleotides read TGTGCCAGCACATTGGGACTGGGAGAGACCCAGTACTTC.

In this sample, this clonotype turned up many times. V gene TRBV27 combines with J gene TRBJ2-1, with 8 positions matching TRBD1. Germline V CDR1 and CDR2: MNHEY, SMNVEV (reference sequence). With V trimmed by 5 bases and J by 5 bases, 11 bases remained unmatched. This CDR3 has 16 residues. The CDR3 DNA is TGTGCCAGCAGTCGGCTCGGGGCAGGGGGCGACAATGAGCAGTTCTTC. Translating it yields CASSRLGAGGDNEQFF.

This clonotype has only a few counts. The chain joins TRBV12-3 or TRBV12-4 to TRBJ2-1; D uncertain. The ends were cut back, 7 bases at V and 5 bases at J, with 12 bases in the middle. The CDR3 spans 13 residues. CDR3 in DNA: TGTGCCAGCACCCCAAAAGGAAACAATGAGCAGTTCTTC. Amino acids: CASTPKGNNEQFF.

This clonotype was seen repeatedly, ten times or more. The V gene is TRBV2, the J gene TRBJ2-2; TRBD2 aligns across 9 bases. The V gene's germline CDR1 is SNHLY and CDR2 FYNNEI. V gave up 6 bases and J gave up 4 bases; unmatched junction bases: 12. The CDR3 contains 17 residues. CDR3 bases: TGTGCCAGCAGCCCCACCCCGGGACTAGCTCGCACCGGGGAGCTGTTTTTT. Translated, it gives CASSPTPGLARTGELFF.

This clonotype was recorded once. The chain joins TRBV9 to TRBJ2-1; D remains unclear. Deletions cut 0 bases from V and 3 bases from J, with 13 bases between. The germline gives CDR1 SGDLS, CDR2 YYNGEE. The CDR3 totals 16 residues. CDR3: CASSVVPGSSYNEQFF. As DNA, the CDR3 is TGTGCCAGCAGCGTAGTCCCAGGTTCTAGCTACAATGAGCAGTTCTTC.

This clonotype was recorded at least ten times. The chain combines TRBV4-1 with TRBJ1-2; D gene ambiguous. Trimming stripped 1 base from V and 0 bases from J, with 12 bases between. The CDR3 length is 16 residues. Germline assignment: CDR1 MGHRA and CDR2 YSYEKL. The CDR3 DNA is TGCGCCAGCAGCCAAGGTCGGACGGTAGCTAACTATGGCTACACCTTC. It codes for CASSQGRTVANYGYTF.

In regard to this clonotype: The junction and the germline gene differ at one end; a read error may be behind it. This sequence joins TRBV18 and TRBJ2-7; no definite D call. The CDR3 is 15 residues long. Germline CDR1 is KGHSH and CDR2 is LQKENI. CDR3 sequence: CASSPIQTSSSEQYF. The CDR3 DNA reads TGTGCCAGCTCACCGATTCAAACCTCGTCCTCCGAGCAGTACTTC.

The chain joins TRBV6-2 or TRBV6-3 to TRBJ2-6, with 7 positions matching TRBD2. Looked up from germline, CDR1 is MNHEY and CDR2 is SVGEGT. The CDR3 is 16 residues long. V was clipped by 5 bases and J by 1 base; unmatched bases: 5. The CDR3 region has the DNA TGTGCCAGCAGTGGAGTCGGGGGGTCTGGGGCCAACGTCCTGACTTTC. This encodes CASSGVGGSGANVLTF.

The chain joins TRBV7-3 to TRBJ2-1, with D hard to call. From germline, CDR1 is SGHTA and CDR2 FQGTGA. The CDR3 consists of 14 residues. Trimming took 2 bases from V and 10 from J, leaving 15 bases between them. The CDR3: CASSLSPSDGEQFF. In DNA, the CDR3 is TGTGCCAGCAGCTTATCTCCTAGTGACGGAGAGCAGTTCTTC.

This rearrangement joins TRBV18 to TRBJ2-7; TRBD1 matches at 8 bases. This CDR3 spans 15 amino acids. V shed 5 bases, J shed 3 bases, and the junction held 9 bases outside the gene matches. Germline V gene lookup returns CDR1 KGHSH and CDR2 LQKENI. The CDR3: CASSTGTGPVYEQYF. As DNA, the CDR3 is TGTGCCAGCTCAACCGGGACAGGACCTGTCTACGAGCAGTACTTC.

This clonotype was observed at least ten times. The gene calls are TRBV29-1 and TRBJ2-1; possibly TRBD2 for D (6 bases). V lost 2 bases and J 7 bases, leaving 15 bases between the germline ends. Per germline, CDR1 SQVTM and CDR2 ANQGSEA. The CDR3 has 14 residues. For the CDR3, the DNA is TGCAGCGTTGAAAGGGCTGGACTACAGAATGAGCAGTTCTTC. Its translation is CSVERAGLQNEQFF.

This clonotype has at least ten counts. The chain employs TRBV28 and TRBJ2-1; a weak D match, TRBD2 (6 bases). V lost 5 bases, J lost 8 bases, and 25 bases lay in between. Per germline, CDR1 MDHEN and CDR2 SYDVKM. The CDR3 spans 17 residues. The CDR3 is CASSRPGAREGLDEQFF. CDR3 DNA sequence: TGTGCCAGCAGTCGACCGGGAGCCCGCGAGGGATTGGATGAGCAGTTCTTC.